The subject of this entry is one T cell receptor beta chain. No cognate antigen has been identified for it. No much larger clonotype is one base removed from it; base qualities were not supplied. To demonstrate the VDJtools post-analysis software, TCR beta repertoires were profiled from the peripheral blood of about 13 young patients with multiple sclerosis. The patients with multiple sclerosis were children and adolescents between about 6 and 16 years of age. Reading the germline V gene gives CDR1 LGHNA and CDR2 YSLEER. V loses 4 bases, J loses 5 bases, and the germline ends lie 19 bases apart. Counted from cysteine to phenylalanine, this CDR3 has 16 amino acids. Only CDR3 DNA is held: 48 bases, read in frame from base 1. Library preparation used PCR. Sequencing instrument: Illumina HiSeq 2500. To reduce PCR and sequencing biases, unique molecular identifiers were incorporated into the TCR beta cDNA libraries. Around 500,000 cDNA molecules were obtained for every 1 to 10 million input T cells, so each molecule roughly corresponded to one T cell. The patient libraries were prepared and sequenced using the same protocol as the earlier healthy control dataset. Within a given batch, samples were prepared together, multiplexed and sequenced on the same HiSeq lane. From the authors' description of their analysis: Raw barcoded reads were processed with MIGEC, and single-read molecular identifier groups were discarded before consensus assembly and CDR3 extraction. VDJtools was used for post-analysis of the clonotype tables, and diversity was normalized by down-sampling every dataset to the size of the smallest sample. To correct batch-related cross-sample contamination, repertoire overlap clustering matched CDR3 amino acid sequences but not nucleotide sequences. Using fastp at Q25 and MiXCR, TCRdb reprocessed the public reads and kept productive beta chains. Rows with one shared CDR3 protein collapse into an entry with the most common genes and DNA. The V and J calls come from TCRdb's annotation, not from the publication. The sample records some 370,000 distinct CDR3 sequences, around a third of which are singletons. The ten top clones hold roughly an eighth of the sample.

The sample comes from a study of post-analysis software for immune sequencing data (dated by TCRdb to the mid-2010s). With regard to the full study: Disease courses on record covered relapsing-remitting, secondary progressive and progressive-relapsing multiple sclerosis, though some patients had no subtype annotation. A subset of samples was prepared in parallel using single-end sample barcoding, then pooled and co-amplified after Illumina adapter ligation. Patient repertoires were compared against roughly 12 previously published healthy control repertoires from donors aged about 6 to 26 years.

Results the study describes overall, beyond this receptor: The control group was slightly older than the multiple sclerosis patient group. Patients showed significantly higher frequencies than controls for five TRBV segments, among them TRBV5-6, TRBV5-1 and TRBV20-1. Compared with controls, multiple sclerosis patients had significantly lower normalized Chao1 diversity, a finding suggesting substantial peripheral T-cell clonal expansion. Direct clustering with F measure showed strong co-clustering of samples prepared in the same batch, prompting a batch-effect correction.

The receptor's source is a girl between 10 and 17 years old with multiple sclerosis. Sequencing was carried out using blood. The chain couples TRBV4-3 to TRBJ2-3; too little of a D gene remains to name it. CDR3 reads: CASSRDRFRSVDTQYF. The nucleotide sequence is TGCGCCAGCAGCCGAGATCGTTTTCGAAGTGTAGATACGCAGTATTTT.